The next 10 T cell receptor beta chains were all read from a single sample in a study of cytomegalovirus exposure and HLA in healthy donors. Primers for the PCR totalled 60 Vbeta and 13 Jbeta. Method: immunoSEQ multiplex PCR; TCRdb's copy keeps in-frame clones and lacks some. The data show 160,000 or so clones, approximately 80% seen once. The sequenced material came from PBMCs. The receptors originated from a man aged 25-45 years in good health and CMV-seropositive.

The chain has TRBV11-1 and TRBJ2-5; D is perhaps TRBD1 (6 bases). Per the germline V gene, CDR1 is SGHAT and CDR2 is FQDESV (reference sequence). Between the trimmed V and J ends, which lost 7 bases and 0 bases, there was a span of 9 bases. The CDR3 is 13 residues long. The CDR3 reads CASNRDNQETQYF. CDR3 bases: TGTGCCAGCAACAGGGACAACCAAGAGACCCAGTACTTC.

The V call is TRBV6-6, the J call TRBJ1-3; D gene ambiguous. The V gene lost 10 bases and the J gene lost 0 bases, with 7 bases spanning the gap. Looked up from germline, CDR1 is MNHNY and CDR2 is SVGAGI (reference sequence). There are 12 residues in the CDR3. The CDR3 loop is CATSFSGNTIYF. CDR3 DNA sequence: TGTGCCACCAGCTTCTCTGGAAACACCATATATTTT.

The table lists this clone with a few counts. Here the CDR3 DNA reads TGTGCCAGCAAGAGCCGGGACAGAAAAGAGACCCAGTACTTC. Its translation: CASKSRDRKETQYF. This chain connects TRBV27 to TRBJ2-5; 7 bases match TRBD1. CDR1 and CDR2 from the germline V gene are MNHEY and SMNVEV (reference sequence). Trimming at V came to 7 bases and at J to 3 bases, leaving 8 bases not matched to a gene. The CDR3 spans 14 residues.

This clone was seen just once. The V call is TRBV7-9, the J call TRBJ2-7; 12 bases map to TRBD1. Germline CDR1 is SEHNR and CDR2 is FQNEAQ (reference sequence). The junction had 8 bases not matched to a gene; V was cut back by 4 bases and J by 4 bases. This CDR3 has 16 amino acids. The CDR3 protein is CASSSRDRGPLYEQYF. CDR3 DNA sequence: TGTGCCAGCAGCTCCCGGGACAGGGGGCCCCTATACGAGCAGTACTTC.

This clone was picked up a small number of times. The genes are TRBV30 and TRBJ1-1, with D hard to call. The CDR3 covers 14 residues. V gave up 3 bases and J gave up 4 bases, with 15 bases separating them. Looked up from germline, CDR1 is GTSNPN and CDR2 is SVGIG (reference sequence). The CDR3 DNA is TGTGCCTGGAGCCCGCTCCGGGCGGGCACTGAAGCTTTCTTT. It encodes CAWSPLRAGTEAFF. Full variable domain (outside the CDR3, taken from reference TRBV30 and TRBJ1-1): SQTIHQWPATLVQPVGSPLSLECTVEGTSNPNLYWYRQAAGRGLQLLFYSVGIGQISSEVPQNLSASRPQDRQFILSSKKLLLSDSGFYLCAWSPLRAGTEAFFGQGTRLTVV.

This chain connects TRBV10-1 to TRBJ2-7, with D maybe TRBD2 (7 bases). The CDR3 has 15 residues. CDR1 WNHNN and CDR2 SYGVQD come from the germline V gene (reference sequence). V was pared by 8 bases and J by 0 bases, with 17 bases between. The CDR3 is CASADGGQSSYEQYF. The DNA for the CDR3 is TGCGCCAGCGCAGACGGGGGGCAGAGCTCCTACGAGCAGTACTTC.

This chain connects TRBV15 to TRBJ2-6; D is unclear. CDR3 length: 15 residues. Germline-derived CDR1 and CDR2 are LNHNV and YYDKDF (reference sequence). V dropped 3 bases and J dropped 2 bases, with 8 bases sitting between them. In DNA, the CDR3 is TGTGCCACCAGCAGTAGTAATACTGGGGCCAACGTCCTGACTTTC. Amino acids: CATSSSNTGANVLTF.

The J gene is TRBJ2-1, the V gene TRBV5-1; 10 bases fit TRBD2. The CDR3 length is 15 residues. Germline V gene lookup returns CDR1 SGHRS and CDR2 YFSETQ. Trimming took 4 bases from V and 8 from J; bases not matched to a gene: 9. The CDR3 spells CASSHERGGGDEQFF. The CDR3 nucleotides read TGCGCCAGCAGCCACGAGCGGGGGGGCGGGGATGAGCAGTTCTTC.

CDR3 sequence reads: CASSLGSGQPQHF. CDR3 DNA: TGCGCCAGCAGTCTCGGTAGCGGTCAGCCCCAGCATTTT. J is TRBJ1-5 and V is TRBV4-1, with D unclear. CDR1 is MGHRA and CDR2 is YSYEKL in the germline V gene. The CDR3 has 13 residues. V lost 6 bases and J lost 6, with 12 bases in between.

The chain employs TRBV28 and TRBJ1-5, with D possibly being TRBD1 (6 bases). This CDR3 is 16 amino acids long. The V gene lost 4 bases and the J gene lost 1 base, with 14 bases spanning the gap. The germline CDR1 and CDR2 sequences are MDHEN and SYDVKM. CDR3 DNA sequence: TGTGCCAGCAGTTCCTTAGGGGGGGTAAGCAATCAGCCCCAGCATTTT. Translation gives CASSSLGGVSNQPQHF. The whole variable domain, remainder taken from reference TRBV28 and TRBJ1-5, is DVKVTQSSRYLVKRTGEKVFLECVQDMDHENMFWYRQDPGLGLRLIYFSYDVKMKEKGDIPEGYSVSREKKERFSLILESASTNQTSMYLCASSSLGGVSNQPQHFGDGTRLSIL.